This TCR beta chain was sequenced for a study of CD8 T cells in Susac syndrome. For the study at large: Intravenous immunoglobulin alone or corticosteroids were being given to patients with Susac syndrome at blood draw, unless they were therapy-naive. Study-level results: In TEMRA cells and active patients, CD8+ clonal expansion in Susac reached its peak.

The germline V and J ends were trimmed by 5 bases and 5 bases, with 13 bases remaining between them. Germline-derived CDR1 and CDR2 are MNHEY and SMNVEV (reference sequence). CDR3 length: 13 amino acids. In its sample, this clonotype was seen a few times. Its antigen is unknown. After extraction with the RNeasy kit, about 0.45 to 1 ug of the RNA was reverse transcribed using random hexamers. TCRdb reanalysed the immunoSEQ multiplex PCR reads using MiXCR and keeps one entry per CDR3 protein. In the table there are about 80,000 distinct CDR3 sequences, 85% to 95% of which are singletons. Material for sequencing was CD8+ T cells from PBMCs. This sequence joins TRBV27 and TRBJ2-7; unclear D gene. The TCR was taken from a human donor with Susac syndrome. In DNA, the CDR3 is TGTGCCAGCAGTCTCACCATGGGCCACGAGCAGTACTTC. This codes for CASSLTMGHEQYF.